Detailed here is one T cell receptor beta chain. The data are from a study of blood T cell repertoires in COVID-19. Study at large: Samples of COVID-19 (acute and convalescent) were obtained from the United States, Italy and Spain. From T cells, B-cell-depleted T cells, or PBMCs came the material, which was cDNA or gDNA.

The CDR3 runs to 14 residues. Germline-derived CDR1 and CDR2 are MNHEY and SVGAGI. V lost 6 bases and J lost 7; bases outside the gene matches: 10. Assay used: immunoSEQ multiplex PCR; TCRdb lists only in-frame clones, some missing. Of roughly 120,000 clones in the sample, about nine tenths are singletons; the top ten hold under 2%. This chain links TRBV6-5 with TRBJ1-2; 8 nucleotides line up with TRBD1. This receptor was identified in a human donor with active COVID-19. The donor label of this sample is uncertain. Sequencing was carried out using peripheral blood. The CDR3 spells CASRPGQGFSGYTF. The CDR3 DNA follows: TGTGCCAGCAGACCCGGACAGGGATTTAGTGGCTACACCTTC.